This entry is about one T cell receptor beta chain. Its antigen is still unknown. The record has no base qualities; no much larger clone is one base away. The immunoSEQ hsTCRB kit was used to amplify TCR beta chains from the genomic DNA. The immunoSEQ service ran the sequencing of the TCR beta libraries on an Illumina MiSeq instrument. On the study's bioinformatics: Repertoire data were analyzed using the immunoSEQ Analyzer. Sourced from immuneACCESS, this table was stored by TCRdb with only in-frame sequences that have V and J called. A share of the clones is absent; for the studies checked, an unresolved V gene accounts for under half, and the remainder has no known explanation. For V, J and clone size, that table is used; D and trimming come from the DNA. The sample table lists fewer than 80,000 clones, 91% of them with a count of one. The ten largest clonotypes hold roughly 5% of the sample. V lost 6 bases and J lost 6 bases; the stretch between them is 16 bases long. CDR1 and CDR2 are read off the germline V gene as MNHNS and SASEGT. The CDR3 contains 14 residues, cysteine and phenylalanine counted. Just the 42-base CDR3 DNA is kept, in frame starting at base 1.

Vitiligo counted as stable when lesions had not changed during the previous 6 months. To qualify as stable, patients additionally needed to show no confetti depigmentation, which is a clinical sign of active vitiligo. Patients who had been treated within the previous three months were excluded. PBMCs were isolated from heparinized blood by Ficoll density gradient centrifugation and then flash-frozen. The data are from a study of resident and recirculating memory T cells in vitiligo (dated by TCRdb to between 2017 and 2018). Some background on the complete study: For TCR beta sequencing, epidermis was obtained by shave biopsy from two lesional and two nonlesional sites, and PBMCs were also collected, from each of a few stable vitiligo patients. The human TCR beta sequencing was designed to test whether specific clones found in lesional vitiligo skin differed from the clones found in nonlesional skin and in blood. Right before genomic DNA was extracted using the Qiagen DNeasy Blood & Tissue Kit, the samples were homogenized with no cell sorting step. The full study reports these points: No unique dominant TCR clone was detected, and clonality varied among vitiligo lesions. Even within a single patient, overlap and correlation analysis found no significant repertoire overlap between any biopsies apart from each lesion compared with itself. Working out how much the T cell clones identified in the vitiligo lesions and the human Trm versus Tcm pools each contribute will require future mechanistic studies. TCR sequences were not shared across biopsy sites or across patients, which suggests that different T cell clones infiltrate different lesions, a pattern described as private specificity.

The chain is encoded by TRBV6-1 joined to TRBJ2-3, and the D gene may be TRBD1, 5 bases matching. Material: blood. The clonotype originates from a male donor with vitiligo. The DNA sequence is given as TGTGCCAGCAGCCTAATCAGGGTAGGGGATACGCAGTATTTT. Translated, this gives CASSLIRVGDTQYF.